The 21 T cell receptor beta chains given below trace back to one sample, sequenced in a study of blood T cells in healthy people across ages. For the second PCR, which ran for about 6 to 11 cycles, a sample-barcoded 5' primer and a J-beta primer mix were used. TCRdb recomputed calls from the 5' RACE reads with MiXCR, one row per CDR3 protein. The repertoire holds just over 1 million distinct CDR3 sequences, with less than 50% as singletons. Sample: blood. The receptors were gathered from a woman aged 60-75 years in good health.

CDR3 sequence (DNA): TGTGCCAGCAGTCTCTACGATCAGCGCGAGCAGTACTTC. It translates to CASSLYDQREQYF. The gene calls are TRBV12-3 or TRBV12-4 and TRBJ2-7, with D hard to call. The CDR3 contains 13 residues. V was pared by 5 bases and J by 6 bases, with 14 bases between.

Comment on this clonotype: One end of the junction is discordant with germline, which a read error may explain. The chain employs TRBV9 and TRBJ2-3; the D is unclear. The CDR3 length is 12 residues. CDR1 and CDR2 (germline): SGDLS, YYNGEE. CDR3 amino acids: CTSSAYTDTQYF. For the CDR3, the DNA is TGTACCAGCAGCGCATACACAGATACGCAGTATTTT.

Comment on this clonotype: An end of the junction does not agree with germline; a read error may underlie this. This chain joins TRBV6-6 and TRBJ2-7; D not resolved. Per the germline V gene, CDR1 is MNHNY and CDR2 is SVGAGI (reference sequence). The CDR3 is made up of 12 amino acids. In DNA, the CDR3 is TGTGCCGGCAGTCCTACTGGTTACGAGCAGTACTTC. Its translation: CAGSPTGYEQYF.

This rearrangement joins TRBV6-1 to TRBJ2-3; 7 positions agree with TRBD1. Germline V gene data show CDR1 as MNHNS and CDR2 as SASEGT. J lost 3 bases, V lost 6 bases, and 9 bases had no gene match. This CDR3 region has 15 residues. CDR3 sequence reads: CASSLDRVRTDTQYF. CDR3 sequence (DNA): TGTGCCAGCAGCCTAGACAGGGTGAGAACAGATACGCAGTATTTT.

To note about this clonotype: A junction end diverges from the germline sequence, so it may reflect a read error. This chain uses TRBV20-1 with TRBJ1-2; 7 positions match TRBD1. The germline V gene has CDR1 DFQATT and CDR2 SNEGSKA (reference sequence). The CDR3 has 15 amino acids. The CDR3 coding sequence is TGCAGTGCTGGAGATGGCCCGGACAGGCTGAGTGGCTACACCTTC. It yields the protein CSAGDGPDRLSGYTF.

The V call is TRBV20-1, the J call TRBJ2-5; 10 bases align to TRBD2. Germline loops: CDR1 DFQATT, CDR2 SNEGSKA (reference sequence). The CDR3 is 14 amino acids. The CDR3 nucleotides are TGCAGCGAACTCCCTAGCGGGAGCAAGGGTGAGCAGTACTTC. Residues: CSELPSGSKGEQYF.

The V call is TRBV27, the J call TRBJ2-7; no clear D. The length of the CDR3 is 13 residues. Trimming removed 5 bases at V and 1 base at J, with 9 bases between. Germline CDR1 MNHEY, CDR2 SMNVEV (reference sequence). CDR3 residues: CASSPSISYEQYF. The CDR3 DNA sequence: TGTGCCAGCAGTCCGTCGATTTCCTACGAGCAGTACTTC.

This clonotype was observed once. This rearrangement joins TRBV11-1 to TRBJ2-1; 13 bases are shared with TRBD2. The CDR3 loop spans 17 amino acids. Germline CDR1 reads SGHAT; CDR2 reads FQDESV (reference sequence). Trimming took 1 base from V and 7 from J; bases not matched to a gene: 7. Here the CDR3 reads CASSLVRGLAGANEQFF. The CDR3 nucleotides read TGTGCCAGCAGCTTAGTAAGAGGACTAGCGGGAGCTAATGAGCAGTTCTTC.

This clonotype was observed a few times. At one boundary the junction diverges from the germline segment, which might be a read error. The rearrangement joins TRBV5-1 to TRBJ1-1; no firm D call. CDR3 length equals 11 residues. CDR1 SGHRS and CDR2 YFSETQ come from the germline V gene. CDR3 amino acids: CASSFNTEAFF. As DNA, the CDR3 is TGTGCCAGCAGTTTTAACACTGAAGCTTTCTTT.

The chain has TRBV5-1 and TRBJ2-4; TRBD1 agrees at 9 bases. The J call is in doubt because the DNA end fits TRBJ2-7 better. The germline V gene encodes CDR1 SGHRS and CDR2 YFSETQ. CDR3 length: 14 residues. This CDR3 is CASSSGQGKYEQYF. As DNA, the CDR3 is TGCGCCAGCAGCTCAGGACAGGGGAAATACGAGCAGTACTTC.

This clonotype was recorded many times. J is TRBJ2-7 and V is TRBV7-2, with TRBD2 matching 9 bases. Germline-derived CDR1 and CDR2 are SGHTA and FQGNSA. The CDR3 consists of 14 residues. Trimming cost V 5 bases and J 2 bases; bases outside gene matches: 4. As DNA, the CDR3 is TGTGCCAGCAGCGTACTAGCGGGCGCCTACGAGCAGTACTTC. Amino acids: CASSVLAGAYEQYF. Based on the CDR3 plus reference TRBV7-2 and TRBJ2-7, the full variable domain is GAGVSQSPSNKVTEKGKDVELRCDPISGHTALYWYRQSLGQGLEFLIYFQGNSAPDKSGLPSDRFSAERTGGSVSTLTIQRTQQEDSAVYLCASSVLAGAYEQYFGPGTRLTVT.

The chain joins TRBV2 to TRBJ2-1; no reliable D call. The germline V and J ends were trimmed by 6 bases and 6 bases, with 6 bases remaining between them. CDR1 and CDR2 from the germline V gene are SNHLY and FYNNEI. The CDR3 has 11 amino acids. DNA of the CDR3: TGTGCCAGCAGAATACGCAATGAGCAGTTCTTC. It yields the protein CASRIRNEQFF.

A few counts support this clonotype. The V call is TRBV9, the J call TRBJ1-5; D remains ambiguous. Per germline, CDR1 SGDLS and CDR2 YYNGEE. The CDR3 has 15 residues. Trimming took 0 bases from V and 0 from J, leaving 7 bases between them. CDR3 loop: CASSVGGISNQPQHF. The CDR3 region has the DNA TGTGCCAGCAGCGTAGGTGGGATTAGCAATCAGCCCCAGCATTTT.

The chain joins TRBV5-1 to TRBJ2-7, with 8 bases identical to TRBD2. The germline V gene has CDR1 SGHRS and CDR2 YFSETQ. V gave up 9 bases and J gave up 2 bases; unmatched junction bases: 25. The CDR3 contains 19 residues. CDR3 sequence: CATDGGRLARHKEAYEQYF. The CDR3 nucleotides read TGCGCCACGGACGGAGGGAGACTAGCGCGTCATAAGGAGGCCTACGAGCAGTACTTC.

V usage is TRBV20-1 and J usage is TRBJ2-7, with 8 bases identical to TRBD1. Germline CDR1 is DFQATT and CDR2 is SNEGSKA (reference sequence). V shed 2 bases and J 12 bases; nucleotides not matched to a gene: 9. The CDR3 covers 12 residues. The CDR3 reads CSARPGTGGMYF. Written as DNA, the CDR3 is TGCAGTGCTAGACCGGGGACAGGCGGGATGTACTTC.

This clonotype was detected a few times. DNA for the CDR3: TGTGCCAGCAGCCCACACACAGGGGGTGGAAACTATGGCTACACCTTC. It codes for CASSPHTGGGNYGYTF. The V gene is TRBV7-9, the J gene TRBJ1-2, with 8 bases that match TRBD1. Trimming cost V 5 bases and J 2 bases; bases outside gene matches: 10. This CDR3 is 16 amino acids long. Looked up from germline, CDR1 is SEHNR and CDR2 is FQNEAQ (reference sequence).

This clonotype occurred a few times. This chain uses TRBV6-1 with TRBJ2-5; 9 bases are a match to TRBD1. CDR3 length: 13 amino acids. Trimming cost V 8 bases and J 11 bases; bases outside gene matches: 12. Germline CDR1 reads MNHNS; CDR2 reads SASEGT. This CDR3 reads CASRRDRAGEQYF. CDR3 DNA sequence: TGTGCCAGCCGCCGGGACAGGGCTGGGGAGCAGTACTTC.

CDR3 sequence (DNA): TGCAGTGCTAGAAGCCCGACTCCCTACGAGCAGTACTTC. As protein: CSARSPTPYEQYF. The chain is built from TRBV20-1 and TRBJ2-7; D gene ambiguous. The CDR3 has 13 amino acids. Germline CDR1 DFQATT, CDR2 SNEGSKA (reference sequence). Trimming shortened V by 2 bases and J by 2 bases, and 10 bases separated the two germline ends.

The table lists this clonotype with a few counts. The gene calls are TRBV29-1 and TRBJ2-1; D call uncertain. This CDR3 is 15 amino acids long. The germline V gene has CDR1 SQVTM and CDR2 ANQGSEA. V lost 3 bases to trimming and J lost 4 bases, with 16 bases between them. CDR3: CSVDSNYPSYNEQFF. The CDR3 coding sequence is TGCAGCGTTGATTCAAACTATCCTTCTTACAATGAGCAGTTCTTC.

CDR3 amino acids: CASSLDSRAAQYF. Here the CDR3 DNA reads TGCGCCAGCAGCTTGGACTCCCGGGCGGCCCAGTACTTC. The chain recombines TRBV5-1 with TRBJ2-7; no clear D. Germline loops: CDR1 SGHRS, CDR2 YFSETQ. The CDR3 is made up of 13 amino acids. The V and J ends lost 0 bases and 10 bases respectively, with 14 bases between them.

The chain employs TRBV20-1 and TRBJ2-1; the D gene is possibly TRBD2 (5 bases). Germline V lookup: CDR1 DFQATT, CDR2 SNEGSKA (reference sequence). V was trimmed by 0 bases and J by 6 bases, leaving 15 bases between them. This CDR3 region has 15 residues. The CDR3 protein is CSAREGAAFFNEQFF. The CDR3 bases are TGCAGTGCTAGAGAGGGAGCTGCGTTCTTCAATGAGCAGTTCTTC.